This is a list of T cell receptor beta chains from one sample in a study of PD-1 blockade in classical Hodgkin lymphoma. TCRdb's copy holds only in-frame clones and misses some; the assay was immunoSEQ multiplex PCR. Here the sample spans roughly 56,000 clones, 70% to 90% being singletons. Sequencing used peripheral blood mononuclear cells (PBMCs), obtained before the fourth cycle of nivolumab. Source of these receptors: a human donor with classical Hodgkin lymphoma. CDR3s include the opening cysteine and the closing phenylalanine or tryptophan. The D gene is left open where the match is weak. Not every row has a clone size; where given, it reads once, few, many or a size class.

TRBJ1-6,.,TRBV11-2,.,CASNSGSGFINSPLHF,TGTGCCAGCAACTCCGGGTCGGGGTTTATAAATTCACCCCTCCACTTT
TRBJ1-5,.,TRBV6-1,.,CASSEVGGGGNQPQHF,TGTGCCAGCAGTGAAGTTGGGGGGGGCGGCAATCAGCCCCAGCATTTT
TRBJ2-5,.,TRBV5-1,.,CASSSGGGLETQYF,TGCGCCAGCAGTTCTGGAGGGGGATTGGAGACCCAGTACTTC
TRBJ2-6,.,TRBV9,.,CASSAQGSGANVLTF,TGTGCCAGCAGCGCTCAGGGGTCTGGGGCCAACGTCCTGACTTTC
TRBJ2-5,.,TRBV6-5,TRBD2,CASSTGGYETQYF,TGTGCCAGCAGTACGGGGGGGTACGAGACCCAGTACTTC
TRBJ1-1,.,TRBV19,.,CASSILWGTEAFF,TGTGCCAGTAGTATACTATGGGGGACTGAAGCTTTCTTT
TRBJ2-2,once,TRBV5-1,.,CASSRDGSGTGELFF,TGCGCCAGCAGCCGGGACGGCTCTGGCACCGGGGAGCTGTTTTTT
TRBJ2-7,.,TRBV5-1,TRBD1,CASSVGQGSYEQYF,TGCGCCAGCAGCGTGGGACAGGGTTCCTACGAGCAGTACTTC
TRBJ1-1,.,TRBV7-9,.,CASSLTAEAFF,TGTGCCAGCAGCTTAACCGCGGAAGCTTTCTTT
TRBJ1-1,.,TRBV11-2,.,CASSLPSWGWGMNTEAFF,TGTGCCAGCAGCTTACCCAGTTGGGGGTGGGGTATGAACACTGAAGCTTTCTTT
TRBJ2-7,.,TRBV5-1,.,CASSLVQGFSSYEQYF,TGCGCCAGCAGCTTGGTACAGGGATTCAGCTCCTACGAGCAGTACTTC
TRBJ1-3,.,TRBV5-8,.,CASSLEGSLNTIYF,TGTGCCAGCAGCTTGGAAGGTTCTTTAAACACCATATATTTT
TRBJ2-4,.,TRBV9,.,CASSPLPAPNGFIESKNIQYF,TGTGCCAGCAGCCCACTCCCAGCCCCGAATGGTTTTATCGAGTCCAAAAACATTCAGTACTTC
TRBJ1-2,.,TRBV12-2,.,CASRSHGQVNYGYTF,TGTGCAAGTCGCTCCCACGGACAGGTAAACTATGGCTACACCTTC
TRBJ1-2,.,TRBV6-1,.,CASSEAVSLGGLDYGYTF,TGTGCCAGCAGTGAAGCGGTGTCTTTAGGAGGGCTGGACTATGGCTACACCTTC
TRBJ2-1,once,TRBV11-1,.,CASSLYPPSTAYNEQFF,TGTGCCAGCAGCTTATACCCTCCTAGCACGGCCTACAATGAGCAGTTCTTC
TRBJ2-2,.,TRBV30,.,CAWSVALNTGELFF,TGTGCCTGGAGTGTAGCACTGAACACCGGGGAGCTGTTTTTT
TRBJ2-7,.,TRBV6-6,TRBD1,CASKRTGGPYEQYF,TGTGCCAGCAAAAGGACAGGGGGGCCCTACGAGCAGTACTTC
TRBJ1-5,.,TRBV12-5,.,CARQRGNQPQHF,TGTGCCAGACAGAGGGGCAATCAGCCCCAGCATTTT
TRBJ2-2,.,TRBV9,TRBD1,CASGQENTGELFF,TGTGCCAGTGGACAGGAGAACACCGGGGAGCTGTTTTTT
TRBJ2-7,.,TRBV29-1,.,CSVYRVGDYEQYF,TGCAGCGTCTACAGGGTAGGCGACTACGAGCAGTACTTC
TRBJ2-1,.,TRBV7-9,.,CASSLDREQFF,TGTGCCAGCAGCTTGGATCGTGAGCAGTTCTTC
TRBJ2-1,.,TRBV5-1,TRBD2,CASSDIAGGPNYNNEQFF,TGCGCCAGCAGCGATATAGCGGGGGGGCCTAACTACAACAATGAGCAGTTCTTC
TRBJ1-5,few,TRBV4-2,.,CASSHDRGLKQPQHF,TGTGCCAGCAGCCATGACAGAGGGTTGAAACAGCCCCAGCATTTT
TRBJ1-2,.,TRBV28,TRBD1,CASKAGGFQNYGYTF,TGTGCCAGCAAGGCAGGGGGCTTTCAAAACTATGGCTACACCTTC
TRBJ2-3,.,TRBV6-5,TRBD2,CASRPSSGGLDTQYF,TGTGCCAGCAGGCCGTCTAGCGGGGGGTTAGATACGCAGTATTTT
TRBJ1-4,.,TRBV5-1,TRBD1,CASSITGQGGEKLFF,TGCGCCAGCAGCATCACGGGACAGGGTGGTGAAAAACTGTTTTTT
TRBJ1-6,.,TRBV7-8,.,CASSPAPGDRYNSPLHF,TGTGCCAGCAGCCCAGCACCCGGGGATCGATATAATTCACCCCTCCACTTT
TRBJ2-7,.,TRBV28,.,CASSLLRVFYEQYF,TGTGCCAGCAGTTTATTGCGGGTTTTCTACGAGCAGTACTTC
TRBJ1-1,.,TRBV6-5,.,CASSTGGLANTEAFF,TGTGCCAGCAGCACCGGCGGGTTGGCGAACACTGAAGCTTTCTTT
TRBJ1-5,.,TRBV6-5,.,CASSYSRGQPQHF,TGTGCCAGCAGTTACTCACGCGGTCAGCCCCAGCATTTT
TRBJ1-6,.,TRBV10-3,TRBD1,CAITRDRAPNSPLHF,TGTGCCATCACCCGGGACAGGGCCCCCAATTCACCCCTCCACTTT
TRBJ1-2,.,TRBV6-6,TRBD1,CASNSQGVSNYGYTF,TGTGCCAGCAATTCACAGGGGGTATCTAACTATGGCTACACCTTC
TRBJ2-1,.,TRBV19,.,CASSIGGTSYNEQFF,TGTGCCAGTAGTATTGGTGGCACCTCCTACAATGAGCAGTTCTTC
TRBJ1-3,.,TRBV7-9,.,CASSFPLSSGNTIYF,TGTGCCAGCAGCTTCCCACTTAGCTCTGGAAACACCATATATTTT
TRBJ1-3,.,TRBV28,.,CASSLPGIAGNTIYF,TGTGCCAGCAGTTTGCCCGGTATAGCTGGAAACACCATATATTTT
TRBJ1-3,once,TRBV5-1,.,CASSLDSLGSGNTIYF,TGCGCCAGCAGCTTGGACTCTTTAGGCTCTGGAAACACCATATATTTT
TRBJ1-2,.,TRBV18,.,CASSPRGVDYGYTF,TGTGCCAGCTCACCTCGAGGGGTAGACTATGGCTACACCTTC
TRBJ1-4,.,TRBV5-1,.,CASSLGTEGEKLFF,TGCGCCAGCAGCTTGGGGACGGAGGGTGAAAAACTGTTTTTT
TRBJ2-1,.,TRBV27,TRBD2,CASSSSRGGSSYNEQFF,TGTGCCAGCAGTTCATCACGGGGGGGGAGCTCCTACAATGAGCAGTTCTTC
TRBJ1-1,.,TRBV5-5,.,CASSLHGWTEAFF,TGTGCCAGCAGCTTGCACGGGTGGACTGAAGCTTTCTTT
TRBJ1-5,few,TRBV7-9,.,CARRTRSNQPQHF,TGTGCCAGGAGGACACGGAGCAATCAGCCCCAGCATTTT
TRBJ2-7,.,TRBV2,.,CASSERKGYEQYF,TGTGCCAGCAGTGAAAGGAAGGGCTACGAGCAGTACTTC
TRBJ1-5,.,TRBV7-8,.,CASSLEGRSWPQHF,TGTGCCAGCAGCTTAGAGGGGAGGTCTTGGCCCCAGCATTTT
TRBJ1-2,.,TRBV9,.,CASSVDGGGYGYTF,TGTGCCAGCAGCGTAGATGGCGGAGGCTATGGCTACACCTTC
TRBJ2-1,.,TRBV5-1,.,CASSFQGPNEQFF,TGCGCCAGCAGCTTCCAGGGCCCCAATGAGCAGTTCTTC
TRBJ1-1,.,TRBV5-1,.,CASSLTGLEGTEAFF,TGCGCCAGCAGCTTGACGGGGTTGGAGGGGACTGAAGCTTTCTTT
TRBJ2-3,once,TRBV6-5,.,CASGGPTDTQYF,TGTGCCAGCGGGGGGCCCACAGATACGCAGTATTTT
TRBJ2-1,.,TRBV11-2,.,CASSLVRGPLMNEQFF,TGTGCCAGCAGCTTAGTAAGGGGTCCGCTAATGAATGAGCAGTTCTTC
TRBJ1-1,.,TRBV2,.,CASSDRREAFF,TGTGCCAGCAGCGACCGACGTGAAGCTTTCTTT
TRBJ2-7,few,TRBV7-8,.,CASSLEHGNYEQYF,TGTGCCAGCAGCTTAGAACATGGAAACTACGAGCAGTACTTC
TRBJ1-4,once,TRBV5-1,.,CASSLDSRRATNEKLFF,TGCGCCAGCAGCTTGGATTCTAGGAGAGCAACTAATGAAAAACTGTTTTTT